The TCR beta chain described here comes from a study of OX40 agonist ivuxolimab in advanced cancers. At the level of the study: The dose of intravenous ivuxolimab that patients received every 2 weeks ranged from 0.01 to 10 mg/kg.

The method was immunoSEQ multiplex PCR; TCRdb's version includes in-frame clones alone and lacks a portion of them. The sample holds 15,000 to 20,000 clones, roughly 80% seen once. V lost 6 bases, J lost 7 bases, and 21 bases lay in between. Germline values: CDR1 MNHEY, CDR2 SMNVEV (reference sequence). The CDR3 runs 16 residues. Exclusion applied to patients with autoimmune disease history or systemic immunosuppression. The sequence was obtained from an adult with an advanced solid tumor such as melanoma, head and neck, liver or kidney cancer. The sample consisted of CD4+ or CD8+ T cells sorted from blood, taken in a trial of the OX40 agonist ivuxolimab. The chain couples TRBV27 to TRBJ2-2, with D hard to call. The CDR3 region is CASSPLPHRPGGELFF. CDR3 coding DNA: TGTGCCAGCAGCCCACTACCCCACCGACCTGGCGGGGAGCTGTTTTTT.